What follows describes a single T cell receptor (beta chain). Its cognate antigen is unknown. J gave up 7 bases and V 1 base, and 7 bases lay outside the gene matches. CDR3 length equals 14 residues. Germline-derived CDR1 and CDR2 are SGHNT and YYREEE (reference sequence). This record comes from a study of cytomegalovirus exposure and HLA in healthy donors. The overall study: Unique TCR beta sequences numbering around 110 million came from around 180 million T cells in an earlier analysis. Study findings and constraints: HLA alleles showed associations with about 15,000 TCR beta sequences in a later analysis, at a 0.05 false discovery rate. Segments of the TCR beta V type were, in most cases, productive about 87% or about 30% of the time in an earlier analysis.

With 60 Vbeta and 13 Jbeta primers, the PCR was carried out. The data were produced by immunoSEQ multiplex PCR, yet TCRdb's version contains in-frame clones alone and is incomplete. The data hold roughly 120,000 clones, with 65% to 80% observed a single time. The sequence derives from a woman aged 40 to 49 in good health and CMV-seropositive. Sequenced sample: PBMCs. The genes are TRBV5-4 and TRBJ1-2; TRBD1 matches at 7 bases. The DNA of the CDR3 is TGTGCCAGCAGCTTGAGGGTTGAGGGGGCTGGCTACACCTTC. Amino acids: CASSLRVEGAGYTF. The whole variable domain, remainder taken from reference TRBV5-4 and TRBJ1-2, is ETGVTQSPTHLIKTRGQQVTLRCSSQSGHNTVSWYQQALGQGPQFIFQYYREEENGRGNFPPRFSGLQFPNYSSELNVNALELDDSALYLCASSLRVEGAGYTFGSGTRLTVV.